The 12 T cell receptor beta chains below all came from one sample that was sequenced in a study of blood T cell repertoires in COVID-19 (TCRdb year 2020). Libraries came from the immunoSEQ multiplex PCR assay. As stored in TCRdb, this immuneACCESS dataset retains in-frame rearrangements with V and J assigned. A fraction of the clones does not appear; measured against another copy, unresolved V genes explain less than half of the discrepancy, and the remainder lacks a known reason. This sample holds under 65,000 clones; 75% to 90% were observed only once. The ten largest clones take up about 1.5% of the sample. Sequenced sample: peripheral blood. Receptor source: a man aged 60 to 75 with acute or convalescent COVID-19.

This clone occurred once. V is TRBV5-4 and J is TRBJ2-5, with TRBD2 as a possible D gene (7 bases). V gave up 3 bases and J gave up 6 bases, with 21 bases separating them. The CDR3 contains 16 residues. The V gene's germline CDR1 is SGHNT and CDR2 YYREEE (reference sequence). The CDR3 nucleotides read TGTGCCAGCAGCTCCGGAGGGGGGGACCGGGGGCAGACCCAGTACTTC. Its translation: CASSSGGGDRGQTQYF.

The gene calls are TRBV28 and TRBJ1-2; D is unclear. Germline V CDR1 and CDR2: MDHEN, SYDVKM. The ends were cut back, 2 bases at V and 0 bases at J, with 4 bases in the middle. CDR3 length equals 13 residues. In DNA, the CDR3 is TGTGCCAGCAGTTTAAAGCCTAACTATGGCTACACCTTC. It is translated as CASSLKPNYGYTF.

V gene TRBV4-3 combines with J gene TRBJ2-7; D may be TRBD2 (5 bases). The V gene lost 0 bases and the J gene lost 4 bases, with 16 bases spanning the gap. CDR3 length equals 16 residues. Germline V gene sequence: CDR1 LGHNA, CDR2 YSLEER. The CDR3 nucleotides are TGCGCCAGCAGCCAAGATCAGGTCGGGGTAGTTTACGAGCAGTACTTC. Residues: CASSQDQVGVVYEQYF.

This rearrangement joins TRBV5-5 to TRBJ1-4; D unclear. The CDR3 has 14 residues. Trimming stripped 4 bases from V and 5 bases from J, with 12 bases between. Germline V gene lookup returns CDR1 SGHKS and CDR2 YYEKEE (reference sequence). The CDR3 nucleotides are TGTGCCAGCAGCCCGTCGAAGAGGAATGAAAAACTGTTTTTT. This encodes CASSPSKRNEKLFF. Based on the CDR3 plus reference TRBV5-5 and TRBJ1-4, the full variable domain is DAGVTQSPTHLIKTRGQQVTLRCSPISGHKSVSWYQQVLGQGPQFIFQYYEKEERGRGNFPDRFSARQFPNYSSELNVNALLLGDSALYLCASSPSKRNEKLFFGSGTQLSVL.

This clone was counted a single time. The chain is built from TRBV2 and TRBJ1-6; TRBD1 matches at 9 bases. J was trimmed by 7 bases and V by 11 bases; bases with no gene match: 9. This CDR3 contains 14 residues. The germline gives CDR1 SNHLY, CDR2 FYNNEI. CDR3 sequence: CAGERGQGNSPLHF. The DNA of the CDR3 is TGTGCCGGAGAACGGGGACAGGGAAATTCACCCCTCCACTTT.

J is TRBJ2-2 and V is TRBV27, with 9 bases lining up with TRBD2. This CDR3 has 15 amino acids. The ends lost 6 bases at V and 1 base at J; junction bases unmatched: 3. CDR1 is MNHEY and CDR2 is SMNVEV in the germline V gene (reference sequence). This chain's CDR3 is CASSPTSGNTGELFF. DNA for the CDR3: TGTGCCAGCAGCCCGACTAGCGGGAACACCGGGGAGCTGTTTTTT.

J is TRBJ1-1 and V is TRBV6-1, with D possibly being TRBD1 (5 bases). The V and J ends lost 5 bases and 5 bases respectively, with 12 bases between them. The CDR3 is 13 amino acids. Germline-derived CDR1 and CDR2 are MNHNS and SASEGT. The CDR3 DNA reads as TGTGCCAGCAGTTTCCAGGGAGGTACTGAAGCTTTCTTT. The encoded protein is CASSFQGGTEAFF.

This chain joins TRBV28 and TRBJ1-3; D remains unclear. The CDR3 has 14 residues. Trimming pared 6 bases from V and 0 bases from J, leaving 9 bases between. CDR1 and CDR2 from the germline V gene are MDHEN and SYDVKM. In DNA, the CDR3 is TGTGCCAGCAGAGAGGGAATCTCTGGAAACACCATATATTTT. It encodes CASREGISGNTIYF.

This rearrangement joins TRBV9 to TRBJ1-2; TRBD1 matches 7 bases. Germline CDR1 is SGDLS and CDR2 is YYNGEE. The CDR3 runs to 17 residues. V dropped 4 bases and J dropped 0; count of bases not matched to a gene: 12. CDR3 protein: CASSNPRTGTPNYGYTF. The CDR3 region has the DNA TGTGCCAGCAGCAACCCTCGGACAGGAACACCTAACTATGGCTACACCTTC.

The chain recombines TRBV27 with TRBJ1-5; 8 bases match TRBD1. Germline lookup yields CDR1 MNHEY and CDR2 SMNVEV (reference sequence). The CDR3 runs 16 residues. V was clipped by 2 bases and J by 2 bases; unmatched bases: 5. The CDR3 DNA is TGTGCCAGCAGTTTAATCGCGGGACAGGGCAATCAGCCCCAGCATTTT. Protein: CASSLIAGQGNQPQHF.

The genes are TRBV15 and TRBJ1-3; D perhaps matches TRBD1 (6 bases). The CDR3 loop spans 15 amino acids. The V and J ends lost 0 bases and 6 bases respectively, with 12 bases between them. Germline-derived CDR1 and CDR2 are LNHNV and YYDKDF (reference sequence). CDR3: CATSRDPGQLNTIYF. The CDR3 DNA reads as TGTGCCACCAGCAGAGATCCTGGACAGCTAAACACCATATATTTT.

DNA for the CDR3: TGTGCCAGTAGTATAATAGCGGGAGGGCCTAATGAGCAGTTCTTC. Protein sequence: CASSIIAGGPNEQFF. This sequence joins TRBV19 and TRBJ2-1; 11 positions match TRBD2. Germline V gene data show CDR1 as LNHDA and CDR2 as SQIVND (reference sequence). CDR3 length: 15 residues. The J segment lost 7 bases and the V segment lost 2 bases, leaving 4 bases of the junction unmatched.